The 5 T cell receptor beta chains reported below all come from one sample, sequenced in a study of PD-L1 blockade in urothelial cancer. Clones were read by immunoSEQ multiplex PCR, and TCRdb kept only the in-frame ones, dropping some. Altogether 84,000 or so clones are present, about 85% being singletons, with the ten largest covering 13% to 15%. Time point in this sample: pretreatment peripheral blood. The source material was PBMCs, sampled around atezolizumab (anti-PD-L1) treatment. All receptors come from a man in his sixties with urothelial cancer.

This clone was picked up one time. This chain joins TRBV30 and TRBJ2-3, with D unresolved. Germline lookup yields CDR1 GTSNPN and CDR2 SVGIG (reference sequence). CDR3 length: 14 amino acids. Trimming pared 7 bases from V and 0 bases from J, leaving 14 bases between. CDR3 coding DNA: TGTGCCTATGGAATAGCCATTAGCACAGATACGCAGTATTTT. Encoded protein: CAYGIAISTDTQYF.

The chain carries TRBV29-1 and TRBJ1-2; 9 bases map to TRBD1. Germline lookup yields CDR1 SQVTM and CDR2 ANQGSEA. V trimming: 1 base; J trimming: 6 bases; junction bases outside the gene matches: 9. This CDR3 is 15 amino acids long. The CDR3: CSVEGTGTGFNGYTF. The CDR3 DNA reads TGCAGCGTTGAAGGCACCGGGACAGGGTTCAATGGCTACACCTTC.

The chain uses TRBV19 and TRBJ1-4, with 7 bases fitting TRBD1. J was trimmed by 4 bases and V by 4 bases; bases with no gene match: 9. Germline loops: CDR1 LNHDA, CDR2 SQIVND (reference sequence). This CDR3 spans 16 amino acids. The CDR3 DNA is TGTGCCAGTAGTAACACAAGGGCAGGGGGTAATGAAAAACTGTTTTTT. Residues: CASSNTRAGGNEKLFF.

The chain employs TRBV25-1 and TRBJ1-2; D is unclear. Germline V gene sequence: CDR1 MGHDK, CDR2 SYGVNS. V lost 2 bases and J 8 bases, leaving 9 bases between the germline ends. The CDR3 is 12 residues long. CDR3: CASSEGALGYTF. In DNA form, the CDR3 reads TGTGCCAGCAGTGAAGGAGCGTTGGGCTACACCTTC.

The chain is built from TRBV29-1 and TRBJ1-1, with D unclear. Germline assignment: CDR1 SQVTM and CDR2 ANQGSEA. The CDR3 extends over 11 amino acids. V lost 4 bases, J lost 8 bases, and 11 bases lay in between. CDR3 residues: CSVVGRGEAFF. The CDR3 DNA reads as TGCAGCGTTGTGGGCCGCGGGGAAGCTTTCTTT.